This TCR beta chain was obtained from a study of T cell clonality in common variable immunodeficiency. Clones were read by immunoSEQ multiplex PCR, and TCRdb kept only the in-frame ones, dropping some. The repertoire shows some 30,000 clones, none seen only once; the top ten take roughly 5.6%. V dropped 2 bases and J dropped 6; count of bases not matched to a gene: 7. The CDR3 loop spans 15 amino acids. The V gene's germline CDR1 is SGHTA and CDR2 FQGTGA. Remarks on this clone: Its antigen is currently unknown. The read ends 3 residues shy of where the CDR3 ends; the end is completed using the germline J gene.

Study-wide points: Common variable immunodeficiency TCR beta sequences reportedly had fewer deletions and N-nucleotide insertions.

The CVID group had around 16 females and 25 to 35 males, mean age 40. Replacement immunoglobulin had been given to every CVID subject for at least one year. Material for sequencing was peripheral blood mononuclear cells. The rearrangement uses TRBV7-3 and TRBJ2-1; 7 nucleotides match TRBD2. This clonotype originated in a human donor with common variable immunodeficiency. CDR3 DNA (partial): TGTGCCAGCAGCTTAGGCGGGGGTATCGGCAATGAG. This translates into CASSLGGGIGNE. The full CDR3 protein reads CASSLGGGIGNEQFF.